A selection of T cell receptor beta chains follows, all from one sample in a study of blood T cell repertoires in COVID-19. Produced via immunoSEQ multiplex PCR; TCRdb's table is partial and in-frame only. The sample holds some 250,000 clones, roughly 86% seen once. Sequences were obtained from PBMCs or T cells enriched from blood (not recorded which). The source is a young woman with acute COVID-19. CDR3s leave out the opening cysteine and the closing phenylalanine or tryptophan.

V gene	CDR3 length	CDR3 protein
TRBV2	13	ASSVGGGTYNEQF
TRBV2	12	ASSVETANSPLH
TRBV5-1	13	ASSFLTGEDTEAF
TRBV7-8	18	ASSPLSPARRDYSYNEQF
TRBV11-3	12	ASSSGGGTDTQY
TRBV19	13	ASNQGSYSNQPQH
TRBV19	11	ASSGTGGYEQY
TRBV5-4	13	ASSLEGQGNYGYT
TRBV19	13	ASRLPGDSNQPQH
TRBV19	18	ASSIRLRAGRGRENQPQH
TRBV20-1	13	SASARDGFQETQY
TRBV19	14	ASSIAGGLLNEKLF
TRBV18	11	ASSPGQNQPQH
TRBV23-1	14	ASSRSTGSGANVLT
TRBV19	13	ASSIAGYSNQPQH
TRBV24-1	10	ATSEPQGDEF
TRBV18	14	ASSPHLTDSNQPQH
TRBV6-1	14	ASSEYFGGMREKLF
TRBV4-1	11	ASSQETRLEAF
TRBV27	12	ASSLLGGHTEAF
TRBV19	11	ASSINGVVGYT
TRBV28	12	ASSFEYRNQPQH
TRBV30	12	AWKFEGSNQPQH
TRBV19	11	ASSLGGGTEAF
TRBV19	13	ASSIPLAGGGEQY
TRBV21-1	14	ASTNRERDNYNEQF
TRBV7-9	13	ASSTTLGQNTEAF
TRBV9	13	ASSEVVAGGDTQY
TRBV9	13	ASSSGTGGLQPQH
TRBV11-2	13	ASSLGTLATGELF
TRBV7-3	11	ASSLTADTEAF
TRBV5-1	16	ASSSRGTGNRANSPLH
TRBV27	11	ASSLVRLAEQF
TRBV12-3/TRBV12-4	9	ASGLGETQY
TRBV19	12	ASSIGRRSGALF
TRBV11-2	13	ASSLTPRGTGELF
TRBV4-1	14	ASSEAGTVSGNTIY
TRBV10-2	13	ASSDTAGGQDTQY
TRBV2	11	ASTKGGGQPQH
TRBV19	12	ASRSERDTDTQY
TRBV3-1/TRBV3-2	14	ASSQAPPGQGPEAF
TRBV7-2	13	ASSEDRGNTDTQY
TRBV19	13	ASSSGGIMNTEAF
TRBV7-2	14	ASSLVGSQMDQPQH
TRBV6-5	12	ASSTGGASHGYT
TRBV23-1	15	ASSQSRRGGRADTQY
TRBV29-1	12	SALRGRASGEAF
TRBV29-1	11	SVTGTWGETQY
TRBV24-1	13	ATSDPQGGIYGYT
TRBV7-8	13	ASSRDRASYNEQF